This TCR beta chain is drawn from a study of response to subunit inactivated influenza vaccine. A few counts support this clonotype. Its antigen is as yet unknown. Study results and limitations: The authors offered the suggestion that each seasonal influenza vaccination recruits few new T cells.

TCRdb re-called the RT-PCR reads with MiXCR, one entry per CDR3 protein. This table has hundreds of thousands of distinct CDR3 sequences, about 15% appearing once. This sequence originates from a man aged 50 to 60 who received an inactivated influenza vaccine. The source material was PBMCs from blood, sampled approximately 13 days after vaccination.

The CDR3, as DNA: TGCAGTGCAAGTGAGGGAATAGAGACCCAGTACTTC. Translated, it gives CSASEGIETQYF. The chain combines TRBV20-1 with TRBJ2-5, with a tentative D call TRBD2 (5 bases). CDR3 length: 12 residues. The V and J ends lost 6 bases and 4 bases respectively, with 12 bases between them. Germline CDR1 is DFQATT and CDR2 is SNEGSKA (reference sequence).